Listed below are T cell receptor beta chains from one sample, sequenced in a study of T cell repertoires in cytomegalovirus infection. TCRdb re-analysed the reads in MiXCR, keeping a single row per CDR3 protein. The sample consists of 310,000 or so distinct CDR3 sequences, roughly 25% of them appearing once. Antigens for these TCRs are unknown. Material: cultured PBMCs, obtained from culture after CMV antigen stimulation. These receptors were collected from a human donor in good health (CMV status not recorded). Some clones in this sample may be carry-over from other donors' samples. Both conserved end residues are part of each CDR3. The D gene is left open where the match is weak. Clone size, where shown, is once, few, many, or a class for clones that have expanded.

CDR3nt	CDR3aa	j_gene	d_gene	v_gene	abundance
TGTGCCAGCAGCCCAAGACAGAACACCGGGGAGCTGTTTTTT	CASSPRQNTGELFF	TRBJ2-2	-	TRBV12-3/TRBV12-4	few
TGTGCCGCGGAAGCCCTGAACACTGAAGCTTTCTTT	CAAEALNTEAFF	TRBJ1-1	-	TRBV7-9	few
TGTGCCAGCAGTGGCGGAGTTTCACCCCTCCACTTT	CASSGGVSPLHF	TRBJ1-6	-	TRBV6-5	-
TGCAGTGCTATAGTCTTGCGGGAGGACCCTCCCTATAGCACAGATACGCAGTATTTT	CSAIVLREDPPYSTDTQYF	TRBJ2-3	TRBD2	TRBV20-1	-
TGTGCCAGCAGCCCGTGGGCGGGGACGGGGGCCAACGTCCTGACTTTC	CASSPWAGTGANVLTF	TRBJ2-6	-	TRBV7-2	many
TGTGCCAGCAGTGAACCCAAGGCAGCAAACTATGGCTACACCTTC	CASSEPKAANYGYTF	TRBJ1-2	-	TRBV6-1	many
TGTGCCTCCCGGGGTAGCGGGGTAGCCAAAAACATTCAGTACTTC	CASRGSGVAKNIQYF	TRBJ2-4	TRBD2	TRBV6-2/TRBV6-3	few
TGTGCCAGCAGCCCAAAACCGGGACTGGAAAGGGGCTACACCTTC	CASSPKPGLERGYTF	TRBJ1-2	-	TRBV12-3/TRBV12-4	once
TGCAGTGCTAACAGACAGGGAAGGACTGAAGCTTTCTTT	CSANRQGRTEAFF	TRBJ1-1	TRBD1	TRBV20-1	-
TGTGCCAGCACCCCGGTCGTCACGGGAGTAGGGCAGACCCAGTACTTC	CASTPVVTGVGQTQYF	TRBJ2-5	-	TRBV7-2	-
TGTGCCAGCAGTGAAGTTGCCTCTGGGGCCAACGTCCTGACTTTC	CASSEVASGANVLTF	TRBJ2-6	-	TRBV6-2/TRBV6-3	many
TGTGCCAGCAGCTACTACCAAGAGACCCAGTACTTC	CASSYYQETQYF	TRBJ2-5	-	TRBV7-2	many
TGTGCCAGCAGTTACTCAAAAGGCCTGGGAGATACGCAGTATTTT	CASSYSKGLGDTQYF	TRBJ2-3	-	TRBV6-6	few
TGCGCCAGCAGCCAAGTGGCGACTAGCTTAACCATGAAGGGAGAGACCCAGTACTTC	CASSQVATSLTMKGETQYF	TRBJ2-5	TRBD2	TRBV4-3	-
TGTGCCAGCAGCGTAGTAGGGATGGGGCACAATGAGCAGTTCTTC	CASSVVGMGHNEQFF	TRBJ2-1	-	TRBV9	few
TGTGCCAGCAGCCCCCCCGACTATGGCTACACCTTC	CASSPPDYGYTF	TRBJ1-2	-	TRBV7-9	many
TGTGCCAGCAGCATTGCGGGACGGAGGAACACTGAAGCTTTCTTT	CASSIAGRRNTEAFF	TRBJ1-1	-	TRBV7-9	few
TGTGCCAGCAGTCCGGAGGGGCCCCTTAGGAATGAGCAGTTCTTC	CASSPEGPLRNEQFF	TRBJ2-1	-	TRBV11-2	few
TGTGCCACCAGCAGAGTTCTAGCGGGATACAATGAGCAGTTCTTC	CATSRVLAGYNEQFF	TRBJ2-1	TRBD2	TRBV15	many
TGTGCCAGCAGTTACACCGCAAATTTTCACGACAATGAGCAGTTCTTC	CASSYTANFHDNEQFF	TRBJ2-1	-	TRBV6-5	-